This TCR beta chain emerged from a study of shared clonotypes between healthy human individuals. Notes on the study in general: Clonotypes shared by all four donors outscored non-shared clonotypes in generation probability.

J was trimmed by 2 bases and V by 1 base; bases with no gene match: 6. This CDR3 spans 17 amino acids. From germline, CDR1 is SGHVS and CDR2 FNYEAQ. About this clone: Antigen unknown.

Some clones are missing from TCRdb's copy, which holds only in-frame ones; the method was immunoSEQ multiplex PCR. In the table there are roughly 1,500,000 clones, 97% to 99% of which are singletons. Adult Caucasians living in Nashville, Tennessee made up all of the donors. Sequences were obtained from naive CD4+ T cells sorted from blood. This sample's subset: CD45RA+ positively selected. The chain employs TRBV7-6 and TRBJ2-3; 10 positions agree with TRBD2. This sequence originates from a man younger than 40 in good health. For the CDR3, the DNA is TGTGCCAGCAGCTTAGGGACTAGCGGAAGGTTCACAGATACGCAGTATTTT. Protein: CASSLGTSGRFTDTQYF.